This entry concerns a single T cell receptor (beta chain). What it binds is not known. This sample is part of a study of cytomegalovirus exposure and HLA in healthy donors. General study results and limits: Rates of TCR association differed by HLA locus in a later analysis, with DRB1 highest and HLA-C lowest.

The CDR3 is 15 amino acids. Germline V CDR1 and CDR2: KGHSH, LQKENI. V lost 4 bases and J lost 2, with 13 bases in between. The PCR ran on 60 Vbeta and 13 Jbeta primers. Sequencing was performed with immunoSEQ multiplex PCR; in TCRdb, only in-frame clones are kept and a portion is missing. The table has 75,000 to 100,000 clones, more than 60% seen once. Sequenced: PBMCs. The J gene is TRBJ2-3, the V gene TRBV18, with D perhaps TRBD2 (6 bases). This sequence was found in a man aged 18 to 29 in good health and CMV-seropositive. CDR3 nucleotide sequence: TGTGCCAGCTCACTGGGAGGCATACTCACAGATACGCAGTATTTT. Its translation: CASSLGGILTDTQYF.